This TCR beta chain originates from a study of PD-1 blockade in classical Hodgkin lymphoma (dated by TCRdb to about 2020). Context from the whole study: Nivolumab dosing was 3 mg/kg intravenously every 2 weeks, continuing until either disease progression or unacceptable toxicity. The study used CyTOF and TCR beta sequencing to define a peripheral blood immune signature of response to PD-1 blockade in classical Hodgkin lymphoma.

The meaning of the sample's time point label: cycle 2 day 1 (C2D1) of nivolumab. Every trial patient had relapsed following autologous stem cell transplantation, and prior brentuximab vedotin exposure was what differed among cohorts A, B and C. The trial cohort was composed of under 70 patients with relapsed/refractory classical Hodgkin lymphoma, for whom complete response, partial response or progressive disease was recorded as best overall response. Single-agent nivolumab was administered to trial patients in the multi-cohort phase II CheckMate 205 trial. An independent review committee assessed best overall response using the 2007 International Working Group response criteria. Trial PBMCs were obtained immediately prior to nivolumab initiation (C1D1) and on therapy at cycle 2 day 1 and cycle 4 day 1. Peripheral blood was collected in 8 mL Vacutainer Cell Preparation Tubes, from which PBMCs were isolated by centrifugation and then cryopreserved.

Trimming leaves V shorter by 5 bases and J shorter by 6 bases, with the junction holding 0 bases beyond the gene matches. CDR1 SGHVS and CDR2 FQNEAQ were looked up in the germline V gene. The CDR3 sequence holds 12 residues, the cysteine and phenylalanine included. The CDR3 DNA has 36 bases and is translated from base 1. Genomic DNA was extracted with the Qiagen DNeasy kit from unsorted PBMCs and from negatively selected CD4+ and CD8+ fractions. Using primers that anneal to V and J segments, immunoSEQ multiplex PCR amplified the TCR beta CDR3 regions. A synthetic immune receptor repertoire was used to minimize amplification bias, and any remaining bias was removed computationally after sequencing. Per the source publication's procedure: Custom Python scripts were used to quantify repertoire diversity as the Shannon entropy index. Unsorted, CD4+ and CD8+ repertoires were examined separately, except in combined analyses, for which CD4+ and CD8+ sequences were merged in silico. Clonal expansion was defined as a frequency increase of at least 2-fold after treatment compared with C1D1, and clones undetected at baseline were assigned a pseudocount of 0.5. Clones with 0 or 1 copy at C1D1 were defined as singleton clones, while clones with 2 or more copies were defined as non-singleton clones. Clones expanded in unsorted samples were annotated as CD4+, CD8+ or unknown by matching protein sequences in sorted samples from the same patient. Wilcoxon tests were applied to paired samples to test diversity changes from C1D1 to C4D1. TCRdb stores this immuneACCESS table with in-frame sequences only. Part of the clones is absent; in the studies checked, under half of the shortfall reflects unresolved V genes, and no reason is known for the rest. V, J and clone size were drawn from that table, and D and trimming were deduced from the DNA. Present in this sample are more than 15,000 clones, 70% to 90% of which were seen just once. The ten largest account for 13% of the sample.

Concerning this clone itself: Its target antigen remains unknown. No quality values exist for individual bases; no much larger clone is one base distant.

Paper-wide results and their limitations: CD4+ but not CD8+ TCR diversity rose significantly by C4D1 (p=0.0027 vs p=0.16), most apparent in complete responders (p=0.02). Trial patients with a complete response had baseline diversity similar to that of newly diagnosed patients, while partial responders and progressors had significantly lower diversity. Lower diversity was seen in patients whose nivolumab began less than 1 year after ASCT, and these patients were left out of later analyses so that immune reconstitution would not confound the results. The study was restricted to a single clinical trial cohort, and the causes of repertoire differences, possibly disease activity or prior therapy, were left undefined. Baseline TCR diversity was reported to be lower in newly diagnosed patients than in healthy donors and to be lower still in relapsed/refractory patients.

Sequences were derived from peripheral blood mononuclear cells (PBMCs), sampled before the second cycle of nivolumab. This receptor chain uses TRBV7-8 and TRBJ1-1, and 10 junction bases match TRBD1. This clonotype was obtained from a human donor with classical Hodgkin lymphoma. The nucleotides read TGTGCCAGCAGCGGGACAGGGGCTGAAGCTTTCTTT. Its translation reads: CASSGTGAEAFF.